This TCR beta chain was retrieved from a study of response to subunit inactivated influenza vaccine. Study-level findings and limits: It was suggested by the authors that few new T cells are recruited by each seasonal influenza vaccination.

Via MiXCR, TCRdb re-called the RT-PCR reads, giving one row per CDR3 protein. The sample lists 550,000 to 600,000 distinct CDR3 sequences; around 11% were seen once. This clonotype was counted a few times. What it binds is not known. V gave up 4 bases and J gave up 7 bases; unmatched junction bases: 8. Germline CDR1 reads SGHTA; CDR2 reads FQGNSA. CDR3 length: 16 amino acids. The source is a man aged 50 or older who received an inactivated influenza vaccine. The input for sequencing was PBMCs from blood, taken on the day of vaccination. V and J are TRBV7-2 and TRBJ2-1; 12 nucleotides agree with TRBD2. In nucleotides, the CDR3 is TGTGCCAGCAGCTCGCAACTAGCGGGAGGAGGGAATGAGCAGTTCTTC. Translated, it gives CASSSQLAGGGNEQFF.